Each of the 16 T cell receptor beta chains below was sequenced from the same sample in a study of T cell clonality in common variable immunodeficiency (dated by TCRdb to the mid-2010s). Study-wide conclusions, independent of this receptor: Reportedly, TCRbeta sequences from CVID had fewer deletions and N-nucleotide insertions, and highly modified clones with 13 or more V deletions were absent from CVID.

To prepare the library, the immunoSEQ multiplex PCR assay was applied. TCRdb mirrors the immuneACCESS table, restricted to in-frame sequences. Some clones are absent from its copies; in checked studies, under half trace to an unresolved V gene, and the reason for the others is unknown. The table shows about 6,600 clones here, with no singletons. The ten largest clonotypes hold 4% to 5.5% of the sample. These receptors' antigens are unknown. Sequencing was done on a sample of peripheral blood mononuclear cells. The receptors were sampled from a human donor with common variable immunodeficiency.

This clone is categorized as medium-sized. The sequenced part of the CDR3 DNA is TGTGCCAGCAGTCCTTCTTGGGGCAGGTCCTATAATTCACCC. Its translation: CASSPSWGRSYNSP. The complete CDR3 protein is CASSPSWGRSYNSPLHF. The chain has TRBV12-3 or TRBV12-4 and TRBJ1-6; possibly TRBD1 for D (5 bases). The read halts 3 residues ahead of the CDR3 end, with the missing end drawn from the germline J gene. CDR3 length: 17 amino acids. The V gene lost 5 bases and the J gene lost 1 base, with 15 bases spanning the gap.

Concerning this clone itself: The CDR3 is cut off 3 residues early in the read; its end comes from the germline J gene. The chain uses TRBV18 and TRBJ1-2; tentative D call: TRBD1 (5 bases). This CDR3 has 13 residues. CDR1 KGHSH and CDR2 LQKENI come from the germline V gene. V dropped 5 bases and J dropped 4 bases, with 11 bases sitting between them. Incomplete CDR3 DNA: TGTGCCAGCTCAGTCAGGGATCTCTATGGC. It encodes CASSVRDLYG. The complete CDR3 reads CASSVRDLYGYTF.

Sample share makes this clone medium-sized. The read gets to within 3 residues of the CDR3 end, and the germline J gene fills in the rest. The rearrangement uses TRBV20-1 and TRBJ1-2; the match to TRBD1 covers 11 bases. The CDR3 length is 15 residues. The germline gives CDR1 DFQATT, CDR2 SNEGSKA (reference sequence). The CDR3 DNA, read in part, is TGCAGTGCTAGTGTTCGGGACAGGGGGTTGTTAGGC. This codes for CSASVRDRGLLG. The entire CDR3 protein is CSASVRDRGLLGYTF.

This clone was observed a few times. The read ends 3 residues before the CDR3 terminus; that terminus is restored from the germline J gene. V and J are TRBV7-9 and TRBJ2-7; TRBD2 matches at 8 bases. The J segment lost 6 bases and the V segment lost 5 bases, leaving 9 bases of the junction unmatched. The CDR3 contains 14 residues. Germline CDR1 and CDR2: SEHNR and FQNEAQ (reference sequence). The CDR3 region is CASSLSGSPGEQYF. The sequenced part of the CDR3 DNA is TGTGCCAGCAGCCTAAGCGGGAGCCCTGGCGAG.

Details on this clone: The observed sequence ends 3 residues before the CDR3 terminus, with the missing tail filled in from the germline J gene. The chain uses TRBV19 and TRBJ2-2, with D perhaps matching TRBD2 (6 bases). The V gene's germline CDR1 is LNHDA and CDR2 SQIVND (reference sequence). The CDR3 contains 16 residues. With 3 bases removed from V and 7 bases from J, the gap between germline ends came to 18 bases. CDR3 bases read: TGTGCCAGTAGTATGGGGGTTGGGGGGAGCTTCGGGGAG. This sequence encodes CASSMGVGGSFGE. The whole CDR3 region reads CASSMGVGGSFGELFF.

This clone is labeled medium-sized. The read ends 3 residues early relative to the CDR3; the germline J gene fills the gap. The V gene is TRBV24-1, the J gene TRBJ1-2, with 11 bases aligning to TRBD1. CDR1 and CDR2 from the germline V gene are KGHDR and SFDVKD. The CDR3 covers 16 residues. V dropped 5 bases and J dropped 6; count of bases not matched to a gene: 10. CDR3 residues: CATSGATGQGVHGYTF. CDR3 DNA (partial): TGTGCCACCAGTGGGGCAACGGGACAGGGGGTTCATGGC.

Concerning this clone: The CDR3 extends 3 residues past the end of the read, so its final part is completed from the germline J gene. The chain couples TRBV6-2 or TRBV6-3 to TRBJ1-2; 7 bases match TRBD1. The CDR3 length is 16 residues. Germline CDR1 and CDR2: MNHEY and SVGEGT. Unmatched junction bases numbered 10, after V lost 4 bases and J lost 2 bases. The sequenced part of the CDR3 DNA is TGTGCCAGCAGTTCTCCCGAGAGACAGGGCAACTATGGC. Encoded protein: CASSSPERQGNYG. The entire CDR3 protein is CASSSPERQGNYGYTF.

Notes on this clone: The observed sequence ends 3 residues before the CDR3 terminus, with the missing tail filled in from the germline J gene. V and J are TRBV7-9 and TRBJ2-7, with TRBD1 matching 7 bases. The germline gives CDR1 SEHNR, CDR2 FQNEAQ (reference sequence). Trimming at V came to 2 bases and at J to 5 bases, leaving 9 bases not matched to a gene. This CDR3 has 15 amino acids. The CDR3 bases that were read are TGTGCCAGCAGCTTACAAACAGGGGCCCTCGACGAG. It codes for CASSLQTGALDE. The entire CDR3 is CASSLQTGALDEQYF. The full variable domain, its missing parts supplied by reference TRBV7-9 and TRBJ2-7, is DTGVSQNPRHKITKRGQNVTFRCDPISEHNRLYWYRQTLGQGPEFLTYFQNEAQLEKSRLLSDRFSAERPKGSFSTLEIQRTEQGDSAMYLCASSLQTGALDEQYFGPGTRLTVT.

Turning to this clone: Sequencing ends 3 residues short of the CDR3 end; the germline J gene provides the rest. The chain carries TRBV6-2 or TRBV6-3 and TRBJ1-2; tentatively, D is TRBD1 (6 bases). CDR1 and CDR2 (germline): MNHEY, SVGEGT. This CDR3 spans 13 amino acids. The CDR3 DNA, read in part, is TGTGCCAGCAGTTACTCGCCAGGGGTCGGC. Its protein product is CASSYSPGVG. The complete CDR3 protein is CASSYSPGVGYTF.

This clone has only a few counts. The CDR3 end falls 3 residues outside the read, so it is completed with the germline J gene. The rearrangement joins TRBV18 to TRBJ1-3, with 8 bases aligning to TRBD1. The CDR3 is 15 amino acids. Germline V gene sequence: CDR1 KGHSH, CDR2 LQKENI. Germline trimming cut 5 bases from V and 7 bases from J; bases unmatched to any gene: 10. CDR3 DNA (partial): TGTGCCAGCTCAGCAGGGGGCTTACGACGGAACACC. Amino acids: CASSAGGLRRNT. In full, the CDR3 reads CASSAGGLRRNTIYF.

This chain's CDR3 is CASSLKGPYEKLFF. CDR3 bases read: TGTGCCAGCAGCTTAAAGGGGCCCTATGAAAAA. The rearrangement joins TRBV7-9 to TRBJ1-4, with a tentative D call TRBD1 (5 bases). From the germline J gene comes the end of the CDR3, since the read stops 3 residues before it. Between the trimmed V and J ends, which lost 2 bases and 6 bases, there was a span of 10 bases. Germline-derived CDR1 and CDR2 are SEHNR and FQNEAQ (reference sequence). CDR3 size: 14 residues.

This clone has a handful of counts. This CDR3 reads CASSISGFSNQPQHF. The part of the CDR3 DNA that was read is TGTGCCAGTAGTATTAGTGGTTTTAGCAATCAGCCC. The chain links TRBV19 to TRBJ1-5; D is undetermined. From the germline J gene comes the end of the CDR3, since the read stops 3 residues before it. This CDR3 is 15 amino acids long. Trimming removed 3 bases from V and 0 bases from J, with 9 bases in between. Germline CDR1 LNHDA, CDR2 SQIVND (reference sequence).

About this clone itself: The read stops 3 residues short of the end of the CDR3; the missing end is completed from the germline J gene. The chain is built from TRBV7-6 and TRBJ2-1, with D uncertain. V was clipped by 2 bases and J by 7 bases, with 12 bases between them. In germline, CDR1 is SGHVS, CDR2 FNYEAQ. The CDR3 sequence is 14 residues long. CDR3 protein: CASSLRLKGNEQFF. Incomplete CDR3 DNA: TGTGCCAGCAGCTTAAGGTTGAAAGGGAATGAG. The full variable domain, rest sourced from reference TRBV7-6 and TRBJ2-1, is GAGVSQSPRYKVTKRGQDVALRCDPISGHVSLYWYRQALGQGPEFLTYFNYEAQQDKSGLPNDRFSAERPEGSISTLTIQRTEQRDSAMYRCASSLRLKGNEQFFGPGTRLTVL.

In its sample, this clone was seen a few times. The read ends 3 residues before the CDR3 terminus; that terminus is restored from the germline J gene. V is TRBV19 and J is TRBJ2-7; perhaps TRBD1 as D (6 bases). V was shortened by 6 bases and J by 4 bases, with 16 bases between the two germline ends. In germline, CDR1 is LNHDA, CDR2 SQIVND (reference sequence). This CDR3 has 14 residues. The sequenced CDR3 bases are TGTGCCAGTAGCTGGGGACACCAGGAATACGAG. Residues: CASSWGHQEYE. The full-length CDR3 reads as CASSWGHQEYEQYF.

The sample holds a few counts of this clone. The CDR3 region is CASSPTGAPLQTQYF. Partial CDR3 DNA: TGTGCCAGCTCACCGACAGGGGCCCCTCTCCAGACC. J is TRBJ2-5 and V is TRBV18, with 8 nucleotides matching TRBD1. The CDR3 end lies 3 residues beyond the end of the read and is filled in from the germline J gene. Germline loops: CDR1 KGHSH, CDR2 LQKENI. The CDR3 is 15 amino acids. With 3 bases clipped from V and 6 bases from J, the junction kept 9 bases outside the gene matches.

This clone was detected only a few times. One end of the junction does not line up with germline, which may come from a read error. The read gets to within 3 residues of the CDR3 end, and the germline J gene fills in the rest. The chain couples TRBV7-7 to TRBJ2-5; 7 positions match TRBD2. There are 13 residues in the CDR3. Per the germline V gene, CDR1 is SSHAT and CDR2 is FNYEAQ (reference sequence). CDR3 region: CASSTGLEETQYF. The part of the CDR3 DNA that was read is TGTGCTAGCAGCACTGGACTAGAGGAGACC.